This section outlines one T cell receptor beta chain sequence together with its context. Its antigen is unknown. These data are taken from a study of OX40 agonist ivuxolimab in advanced cancers. Study-wide results and limits: Normalized T-cell clonal expansion was also low in some nonresponders.

Sequencing used immunoSEQ multiplex PCR; TCRdb keeps in-frame clones, though not all of them. The table lists 60,000 to 85,000 clones, about 90% of them singletons, with nearly 0.55% in the top ten. Any history of autoimmune disease or systemic immunosuppression disqualified patients. This CDR3 region has 19 residues. The J segment lost 4 bases and the V segment lost 4 bases, leaving 19 bases of the junction unmatched. CDR1 and CDR2 (germline): MDHEN, SYDVKM. The clonotype was recovered from an adult with an advanced solid tumor such as melanoma, head and neck, liver or kidney cancer. J is TRBJ2-1 and V is TRBV28, with 7 bases identical to TRBD1. The material was CD4+ or CD8+ T cells sorted from blood, obtained in a trial of the OX40 agonist ivuxolimab. CDR3 protein: CASSWAPTGTALGYNEQFF. The CDR3 nucleotides are TGTGCCAGCAGTTGGGCCCCGACCGGGACAGCCCTAGGGTACAATGAGCAGTTCTTC.